Sequencing of this TCR beta chain was carried out in a study of T-cell memory formation after mild COVID-19. The germline gives CDR1 ENHRY, CDR2 SYGVKD. This CDR3 has 18 residues. V lost 3 bases to trimming and J lost 5 bases; unmatched junction nucleotides: 12. This clonotype has a handful of counts. TCRdb re-derived calls from the 5' RACE reads in MiXCR, one entry per CDR3 protein. The sample records about 540,000 distinct CDR3 sequences, roughly 22% being singletons. Sequenced input: PBMCs or a T cell subset sorted from them (not recorded which). The receptor's source is an adult woman who had mild COVID-19 (a few samples of this study predate the infection). Cell type and time point are not known. This chain connects TRBV10-3 to TRBJ2-1; 11 bases line up with TRBD2. The CDR3 sequence: CAISDPTSGGPRDNEQFF. The DNA for the CDR3 is TGTGCCATCAGTGACCCAACTAGCGGGGGCCCGAGGGACAATGAGCAGTTCTTC.